Below, 32 T cell receptor beta chains from the same sample are listed, as sequenced in a study of T cells in Graves' hyperthyroidism and ophthalmopathy. RNA transcripts provided the source from which TCR beta CDR3 regions were amplified. TCR CDR3 underwent first-round RT-PCR with the HTBI primer set. TCRdb fed the multiplex PCR reads into MiXCR, producing one record per CDR3 protein. Found here are about 560,000 distinct CDR3 sequences, around 15% of them singletons; the top ten hold about 15%. The source material was blood. The receptors originated from a woman aged 40 to 55 with Graves' hyperthyroidism.

This clonotype came up many times. The CDR3 nucleotides read TGTGCCAGCAGCTTAGGAGCAGGACAGGTCTATGGCTACACCTTC. Residues: CASSLGAGQVYGYTF. The rearrangement uses TRBV11-2 and TRBJ1-2; the match to TRBD1 covers 7 bases. CDR1 and CDR2 (germline): SGHAT, FQNNGV. The J segment lost 4 bases and the V segment lost 1 base, leaving 6 bases of the junction unmatched. This CDR3 spans 15 amino acids.

The V and J genes are TRBV2 and TRBJ1-6; 7 bases agree with TRBD1. This CDR3 is built from 16 residues. J lost 7 bases, V lost 6 bases, and 12 bases had no gene match. Germline V gene data show CDR1 as SNHLY and CDR2 as FYNNEI. CDR3 residues: CASSRIPGTANSPLHF. The CDR3 DNA reads TGTGCCAGCAGCCGAATCCCCGGGACAGCCAATTCACCCCTCCACTTT.

This clonotype has at least ten counts. The genes are TRBV28 and TRBJ2-5; 10 positions agree with TRBD2. From germline, CDR1 is MDHEN and CDR2 SYDVKM. The junction had 6 bases not matched to a gene; V was cut back by 3 bases and J by 5 bases. The CDR3 consists of 15 residues. The CDR3 sequence: CASSLWLAGVETQYF. CDR3 DNA: TGTGCCAGCAGTTTGTGGCTAGCGGGAGTGGAGACCCAGTACTTC.

This clonotype was counted many times. J is TRBJ2-2 and V is TRBV19, with TRBD1 identical over 8 bases. The CDR3 has 16 residues. The J segment lost 0 bases and the V segment lost 3 bases, leaving 3 bases of the junction unmatched. Germline-derived CDR1 and CDR2 are LNHDA and SQIVND (reference sequence). The CDR3 region is CASSMAGQANTGELFF. The DNA for the CDR3 is TGTGCCAGTAGTATGGCGGGACAGGCGAACACCGGGGAGCTGTTTTTT. The entire variable domain, with the rest obtained from reference TRBV19 and TRBJ2-2, is as follows: DGGITQSPKYLFRKEGQNVTLSCEQNLNHDAMYWYRQDPGQGLRLIYYSQIVNDFQKGDIAEGYSVSREKKESFPLTVTSAQKNPTAFYLCASSMAGQANTGELFFGEGSRLTVL.

The sample holds many counts of this clonotype. V is TRBV28 and J is TRBJ2-7; TRBD1 aligns across 9 bases. Trimming removed 3 bases from V and 3 bases from J; junction bases left unmatched: 6. The germline V gene encodes CDR1 MDHEN and CDR2 SYDVKM. The CDR3 has 15 residues. Here the CDR3 reads CASSFSQGAGYEQYF. For the CDR3, the DNA is TGTGCCAGCAGTTTTTCACAGGGGGCGGGCTACGAGCAGTACTTC.

This clonotype was observed at least ten times. This chain connects TRBV24-1 to TRBJ2-1; either TRBD1 or TRBD2 may supply D (6 bases each). The CDR3 has 13 amino acids. V gave up 7 bases and J gave up 7 bases, with 13 bases separating them. Germline V gene sequence: CDR1 KGHDR, CDR2 SFDVKD. CDR3 DNA: TGTGCCACCAGCGTCGAAGGGGGGAATGAGCAGTTCTTC. This sequence encodes CATSVEGGNEQFF.

Only a few counts were recorded for this clonotype. A read error may be the cause here, since a much bigger clone is one base away. The V gene is TRBV27, the J gene TRBJ2-4, with 10 bases aligning to TRBD2. The CDR3 spans 20 residues. CDR1 and CDR2 (germline): MNHEY, SMNVEV (reference sequence). V was clipped by 4 bases and J by 6 bases; unmatched bases: 21. The CDR3 sequence is CASSSRGTRGLAGAGNIQYF. The CDR3 DNA follows: TGTGCCAGCAGTTCCCGCGGGACAAGGGGCCTAGCGGGAGCCGGAAACATTCAGTACTTC.

This clonotype occurred many times. V is TRBV5-1 and J is TRBJ1-2, with TRBD1 as a possible D gene (6 bases). Trimming removed 4 bases from V and 4 bases from J, with 14 bases in between. The CDR3 sequence is 14 residues long. Germline CDR1 and CDR2: SGHRS and YFSETQ. CDR3 residues: CASSPSGGSYGYTF. CDR3 sequence (DNA): TGCGCCAGCAGCCCCTCGGGGGGCAGCTATGGCTACACCTTC.

Only a few counts were recorded for this clonotype. The chain recombines TRBV5-1 with TRBJ2-1; TRBD1 aligns across 11 bases. There are 17 residues in the CDR3. Germline trimming cut 4 bases from V and 5 bases from J; bases unmatched to any gene: 11. CDR1 and CDR2 (germline): SGHRS, YFSETQ. The CDR3 reads CASSALPGTGGHNEQFF. The CDR3 DNA follows: TGCGCCAGCAGCGCCCTTCCCGGGACAGGGGGTCACAATGAGCAGTTCTTC.

This clonotype was picked up many times. The genes are TRBV2 and TRBJ2-5; D is ambiguous. Trimming cost V 5 bases and J 3 bases, with 7 bases left between them. This CDR3 is built from 12 residues. Germline V gene sequence: CDR1 SNHLY, CDR2 FYNNEI. This chain's CDR3 is CASSLKEETQYF. The CDR3 DNA is TGTGCCAGCAGTCTCAAAGAAGAGACCCAGTACTTC. The complete variable domain, with remaining parts taken from reference TRBV2 and TRBJ2-5, reads EPEVTQTPSHQVTQMGQEVILRCVPISNHLYFYWYRQILGQKVEFLVSFYNNEISEKSEIFDDQFSVERPDGSNFTLKIRSTKLEDSAMYFCASSLKEETQYFGPGTRLLVL.

This chain uses TRBV20-1 with TRBJ1-5; maybe TRBD1 (6 bases). The CDR3 extends over 13 amino acids. V was trimmed by 3 bases and J by 7 bases, leaving 13 bases between them. The germline CDR1 and CDR2 sequences are DFQATT and SNEGSKA (reference sequence). CDR3: CSASGGQGQPQHF. Here the CDR3 DNA reads TGCAGTGCTAGTGGGGGGCAAGGACAGCCCCAGCATTTT.

This clonotype showed up many times. This chain joins TRBV28 and TRBJ1-1, with D possibly being TRBD1 (6 bases). V lost 7 bases, J lost 5 bases, and 17 bases lay in between. The length of the CDR3 is 14 residues. The germline V gene encodes CDR1 MDHEN and CDR2 SYDVKM. The CDR3 nucleotides are TGTGCCAGCATCGATACCACAGGGTGGACTGAAGCTTTCTTT. Its protein is CASIDTTGWTEAFF.

This clonotype was observed many times. The chain uses TRBV28 and TRBJ2-7; TRBD2 aligns across 10 bases. Trimming at V came to 1 base and at J to 2 bases, leaving 14 bases not matched to a gene. In germline, CDR1 is MDHEN, CDR2 SYDVKM. There are 19 residues in the CDR3. In DNA form, the CDR3 reads TGTGCCAGCAGTTTATCTAGGGCGGCTAGCGGGAGTAGAGCCTACGAGCAGTACTTC. Protein: CASSLSRAASGSRAYEQYF.

On this clonotype itself: This clone may be a read error of a much larger clone one base away. The chain recombines TRBV24-1 with TRBJ2-5; possibly TRBD2 for D (5 bases). The CDR3 covers 16 residues. Germline V CDR1 and CDR2: KGHDR, SFDVKD. CDR3 residues: CATSDFWETHQEAQYF. The CDR3 bases are TGTGCCACCAGTGATTTCTGGGAGACCCATCAAGAGGCCCAGTACTTC.

The sample holds many counts of this clonotype. The chain is built from TRBV5-1 and TRBJ1-1; 8 bases line up with TRBD1. The CDR3 is 15 residues long. V trimming: 4 bases; J trimming: 1 base; junction bases outside the gene matches: 6. Germline CDR1 SGHRS, CDR2 YFSETQ. The CDR3 is CASSVAGTGNTEAFF. The CDR3 bases are TGCGCCAGCAGCGTCGCCGGGACAGGGAACACTGAAGCTTTCTTT. Based on the CDR3 plus reference TRBV5-1 and TRBJ1-1, the full variable domain is KAGVTQTPRYLIKTRGQQVTLSCSPISGHRSVSWYQQTPGQGLQFLFEYFSETQRNKGNFPGRFSGRQFSNSRSEMNVSTLELGDSALYLCASSVAGTGNTEAFFGQGTRLTVV.

This chain's CDR3 is CARFEAFF. CDR3 bases: TGTGCCAGGTTTGAAGCTTTCTTT. The chain joins TRBV6-1 to TRBJ1-1; D not resolved. Trimming left V 9 bases short and J 7 bases short, with 3 bases between. CDR3 length equals 8 residues. Germline V lookup: CDR1 MNHNS, CDR2 SASEGT.

This clonotype was counted at least ten times. The chain uses TRBV27 and TRBJ2-2, with D perhaps matching TRBD1 (5 bases). V was cut by 4 bases and J by 5 bases, with 8 bases left in between. The CDR3 has 13 amino acids. Germline-derived CDR1 and CDR2 are MNHEY and SMNVEV (reference sequence). CDR3 DNA sequence: TGTGCCAGCAGTTATGCAGGGACCGGGGAGCTGTTTTTT. It is translated as CASSYAGTGELFF.

There are many counts of this clonotype. The V and J genes are TRBV6-2 or TRBV6-3 and TRBJ2-1; D is perhaps TRBD1 or TRBD2 (6 bases each). Germline loops: CDR1 MNHEY, CDR2 SVGEGT. V lost 2 bases to trimming and J lost 4 bases, with 9 bases between them. This CDR3 comprises 14 residues. The chain's CDR3 is CASSYLGGYNEQFF. CDR3 bases: TGTGCCAGCAGTTACCTAGGGGGGTACAATGAGCAGTTCTTC.

The table lists this clonotype with many counts. The chain links TRBV28 to TRBJ2-7; TRBD2 aligns across 13 bases. The V and J ends lost 0 bases and 8 bases, in that order; junction bases with no gene match: 4. Germline loops: CDR1 MDHEN, CDR2 SYDVKM. This CDR3 has 15 amino acids. The chain's CDR3 is CASSLWGTSGIKQYF. The DNA of the CDR3 is TGTGCCAGCAGTTTATGGGGGACTAGCGGGATTAAGCAGTACTTC.

The chain recombines TRBV20-1 with TRBJ2-1; 8 bases line up with TRBD2. CDR3 length: 11 residues. The germline V gene has CDR1 DFQATT and CDR2 SNEGSKA (reference sequence). With V trimmed by 4 bases and J by 14 bases, 7 bases remained unmatched. The CDR3 region is CSATSGLGKFF. CDR3 bases: TGCAGTGCTACTTCGGGACTAGGAAAGTTCTTC.

This clonotype occurred many times. The V call is TRBV6-1, the J call TRBJ2-7, with 7 bases that match TRBD1. The germline gives CDR1 MNHNS, CDR2 SASEGT. Unmatched junction bases numbered 9, after V lost 5 bases and J lost 5 bases. CDR3 size: 14 residues. The CDR3 nucleotides are TGTGCCAGCAGTTTAACGACAGGGACCCACGAGCAGTACTTC. It is translated as CASSLTTGTHEQYF.

The rearrangement links TRBV7-2 to TRBJ2-1; 10 bases are shared with TRBD2. The V and J ends lost 7 bases and 6 bases, in that order; junction bases with no gene match: 15. Germline V gene sequence: CDR1 SGHTA, CDR2 FQGNSA. This CDR3 contains 17 residues. The CDR3 bases are TGTGCCAGCAATATTTGGCCTGAGACTAGCGGGTTCAATGAGCAGTTCTTC. This translates into CASNIWPETSGFNEQFF.

This clonotype showed up many times. The chain has TRBV20-1 and TRBJ2-7; 11 nucleotides align to TRBD2. CDR3 size: 14 residues. Germline-derived CDR1 and CDR2 are DFQATT and SNEGSKA (reference sequence). The V segment lost 6 bases and the J segment 0 bases; nucleotides outside the gene matches: 4. CDR3 in DNA: TGCAGTGCATACACTAGCGGGAGCTCCTACGAGCAGTACTTC. Amino acid sequence: CSAYTSGSSYEQYF.

This clonotype was seen many times. The chain has TRBV29-1 and TRBJ1-1, with D hard to call. The CDR3 loop spans 13 amino acids. V was pared by 6 bases and J by 4 bases, with 15 bases between. The germline V gene has CDR1 SQVTM and CDR2 ANQGSEA. CDR3 coding DNA: TGCAGCGTCCGTGGAGGATTGGGCACTGAAGCTTTCTTT. This codes for CSVRGGLGTEAFF.

The chain carries TRBV12-3 or TRBV12-4 and TRBJ1-2; 9 bases agree with TRBD1. The V gene end was trimmed by 3 bases and the J gene end by 4 bases; junction bases not matched to a gene: 9. The CDR3 is 16 amino acids. CDR3 sequence: CASSFHGTGRLYGYTF. The CDR3 nucleotides read TGTGCCAGCAGTTTTCACGGGACAGGGCGGCTCTATGGCTACACCTTC.

The sample holds one count of this clonotype. The chain uses TRBV12-3 or TRBV12-4 and TRBJ2-1; 8 positions match TRBD2. The CDR3 consists of 14 residues. Trimming removed 3 bases from V and 8 bases from J; junction bases left unmatched: 6. The CDR3 loop is CASSFAGGKDEQFF. In nucleotides, the CDR3 is TGTGCCAGCAGTTTTGCGGGAGGAAAGGATGAGCAGTTCTTC.

As regards this clonotype: This sequence may be a read error, since a much larger clone differs from it by one base. The J gene is TRBJ2-6, the V gene TRBV6-2 or TRBV6-3; TRBD1 agrees at 8 bases. This CDR3 spans 20 amino acids. From germline, CDR1 is MNHEY and CDR2 SVGEGT. The ends lost 6 bases at V and 0 bases at J; junction bases unmatched: 16. The CDR3, as DNA: TGTGCCAGCAGCCCGAGGGGGCGGGGACAGGCTAACTCTGGGGCCAACGTCCTGACTTTC. Its protein product is CASSPRGRGQANSGANVLTF.

J is TRBJ2-7 and V is TRBV20-1; 9 nucleotides align to TRBD2. V shed 2 bases, J shed 6 bases, and the junction held 11 bases outside the gene matches. There are 15 residues in the CDR3. Germline V CDR1 and CDR2: DFQATT, SNEGSKA (reference sequence). CDR3 nucleotides: TGCAGTGCTAGAACCTGGGCGGGAGGGCTGGGCGAGCAGTACTTC. This gives the protein CSARTWAGGLGEQYF.

This clonotype was counted between two and nine times. The chain carries TRBV27 and TRBJ2-1; 9 bases match TRBD2. This CDR3 spans 15 amino acids. Germline CDR1 MNHEY, CDR2 SMNVEV (reference sequence). The V gene end was trimmed by 4 bases and the J gene end by 9 bases; junction bases not matched to a gene: 10. CDR3 nucleotides: TGTGCCAGCAGTTCCCGGACTAGCGTGAGGGGTGAGCAGTTCTTC. As protein: CASSSRTSVRGEQFF.

The V and J genes are TRBV6-2 or TRBV6-3 and TRBJ1-4; 10 nucleotides line up with TRBD1. This CDR3 is 17 amino acids long. In germline, CDR1 is MNHEY, CDR2 SVGEGT. J gave up 4 bases and V 0 bases, and 5 bases lay outside the gene matches. The CDR3 coding sequence is TGTGCCAGCAGTTACTCGACAGGGGGCTCGGGTAATGAAAAACTGTTTTTT. It encodes CASSYSTGGSGNEKLFF.

There are many counts of this clonotype. The rearrangement uses TRBV28 and TRBJ1-2; 7 bases line up with TRBD1. The CDR3 is made up of 16 amino acids. Germline CDR1 is MDHEN and CDR2 is SYDVKM. Germline trimming cut 5 bases from V and 5 bases from J; bases unmatched to any gene: 14. In DNA form, the CDR3 reads TGTGCCAGCAGTCCTCCCCCGGGACAGAAAACTTATGGCTACACCTTC. Protein sequence: CASSPPPGQKTYGYTF.

The CDR3 DNA reads TGCGCCAGCAGCCAAGAGAATTCACCCCTCCACTTT. Translating gives CASSQENSPLHF. The V and J genes are TRBV4-3 and TRBJ1-6; D ambiguous. Germline CDR1 reads LGHNA; CDR2 reads YSLEER. The CDR3 is 12 amino acids. V lost 0 bases, J lost 7 bases, and 1 base lay in between.